This T cell receptor beta chain came from a study of blood T cell repertoires in COVID-19. About the research overall: Spain, Italy and the United States supplied samples that represented acute and convalescent COVID-19.

The assay was immunoSEQ multiplex PCR, and TCRdb's table has in-frame clones only and misses some. Seen here are 360,000 or so clones, more than 85% observed once, and the top ten hold around 3%. Across fewer than 25 US areas, participants ranged in age from about 18 to 90 years. Clinical history reported by participants formed the basis on which cohorts were assigned. Among Cohort 3 donors, those recovered had two negative PCRs, clearance, or symptom resolution. The receptor's source is a woman in her 30s who had recovered from COVID-19. What was sequenced was PBMCs or T cells enriched from blood (not recorded which).

CDR3 sequence reads: CASRAAGATYNEQFF. The DNA of the CDR3 is TGTGCCAGCAGAGCAGCGGGGGCCACCTACAATGAGCAGTTCTTC. The rearrangement uses TRBV2 and TRBJ2-1, with TRBD2 identical over 8 bases. Germline V gene lookup returns CDR1 SNHLY and CDR2 FYNNEI. CDR3 length equals 15 residues. V lost 6 bases and J lost 2; bases outside the gene matches: 6.